Presented here are 5 T cell receptor beta chains from one specimen sequenced in a study of glioma-infiltrating T cells after dendritic cell vaccination. TCRdb's table, derived via immunoSEQ multiplex PCR, lists solely in-frame clones and lacks some. The sample lists around 96,000 clones, approximately 81% occurring once. Source: blood, taken before dendritic cell vaccination. The receptors come from a human donor with glioblastoma.

This chain links TRBV10-3 with TRBJ2-7, with TRBD2 as a possible D gene (6 bases). This CDR3 region has 15 residues. The V end was cut by 3 bases, the J end by 4 bases, with 16 bases between. Germline values: CDR1 ENHRY, CDR2 SYGVKD. DNA of the CDR3: TGTGCCATCAGTGACTCAGGGTCGGGAGAATACGAGCAGTACTTC. Translated: CAISDSGSGEYEQYF.

This chain connects TRBV14 to TRBJ1-4; possibly TRBD1 for D (6 bases). Germline assignment: CDR1 SGHDN and CDR2 FVKESK. This CDR3 is built from 15 residues. V gave up 4 bases and J gave up 7 bases, with 16 bases separating them. Here the CDR3 reads CASSRRAGAREKLFF. For the CDR3, the DNA is TGTGCCAGCAGCCGCAGAGCGGGGGCACGTGAAAAACTGTTTTTT. Full variable domain (missing parts from reference TRBV14 and TRBJ1-4): EAGVTQFPSHSVIEKGQTVTLRCDPISGHDNLYWYRRVMGKEIKFLLHFVKESKQDESGMPNNRFLAERTGGTYSTLKVQPAELEDSGVYFCASSRRAGAREKLFFGSGTQLSVL.

The rearrangement links TRBV7-9 to TRBJ1-2; tentatively, D is TRBD1 (5 bases). The length of the CDR3 is 14 residues. Germline lookup yields CDR1 SEHNR and CDR2 FQNEAQ (reference sequence). V lost 1 base and J lost 6, with 12 bases in between. The CDR3 here is CASSLVQGINGYTF. CDR3 DNA: TGTGCCAGCAGCTTAGTTCAGGGTATCAATGGCTACACCTTC.

The chain joins TRBV28 to TRBJ2-7, with 9 bases that match TRBD2. CDR1 and CDR2 from the germline V gene are MDHEN and SYDVKM. The CDR3 contains 15 residues. V gave up 3 bases and J gave up 0 bases; unmatched junction bases: 3. The DNA for the CDR3 is TGTGCCAGCAGTTTTAGCGGGGGCAGCTCCTACGAGCAGTACTTC. Its protein product is CASSFSGGSSYEQYF.

V is TRBV9 and J is TRBJ2-7, with 9 bases fitting TRBD1. CDR1 is SGDLS and CDR2 is YYNGEE in the germline V gene. J was trimmed by 2 bases and V by 3 bases; bases with no gene match: 12. CDR3 length equals 17 residues. The CDR3, as DNA: TGTGCCAGCAGCGCAGGGACAGGGTTGAGTTTTACCTACGAGCAGTACTTC. It yields the protein CASSAGTGLSFTYEQYF.